This T cell receptor beta chain stems from a study of blood T cells in healthy people across ages. Drawing of peripheral blood yielded 7.5 to 10 milliliters from each donor. The study, taken as a whole, reports: Any changes in expanded clonotypes were possibly confounded, as donor CMV status remained unknown.

CDR3 size: 16 residues. Germline V gene sequence: CDR1 SEHNR, CDR2 FQNEAQ (reference sequence). The ends were cut back, 3 bases at V and 2 bases at J, with 15 bases in the middle. Regarding this clonotype: Its cognate antigen is unknown.

A second PCR, run for roughly 7 to 11 cycles, used a sample-barcoded 5' primer plus a J-beta primer mix. Individual samples furnished no less than 2.5 million CDR3-containing paired-end reads apiece. TCRdb recomputed calls from the 5' RACE reads with MiXCR, one row per CDR3 protein. Here the sample spans over 950,000 distinct CDR3 sequences, 35% to 45% being singletons. The sequence derives from a man aged 18 to 29 in good health. Material: blood. The chain is built from TRBV7-9 and TRBJ2-3; perhaps D is TRBD1 or TRBD2 (5 bases each). The DNA of the CDR3 is TGTGCCAGCAGCTTCAATTCGGGGCCGTCCACAGATACGCAGTATTTT. Its protein is CASSFNSGPSTDTQYF.